Each of the 23 T cell receptor beta chains below was sequenced from the same sample in a study of blood T cell repertoires in COVID-19. The assay was immunoSEQ multiplex PCR, and TCRdb's table has in-frame clones only and misses some. The data show about 320,000 clones, roughly 90% seen once. Input material: PBMCs or T cells enriched from blood (not recorded which). Every receptor here comes from a man aged 55-75 years who had recovered from COVID-19.

The chain recombines TRBV6-2 or TRBV6-3 with TRBJ1-5; TRBD1 might be the D (5 bases). CDR3 length equals 13 residues. The V end lost 6 bases, the J end lost 7 bases, and 13 bases lay between the germline ends. CDR1 MNHEY and CDR2 SVGEGT come from the germline V gene. DNA for the CDR3: TGTGCCAGCAGCCCAGACAGTCCCCAGCCCCAGCATTTT. This codes for CASSPDSPQPQHF.

This clone was observed a few times. The rearrangement uses TRBV9 and TRBJ2-7; 7 positions match TRBD1. CDR3 length: 13 residues. V lost 0 bases and J lost 5; bases outside the gene matches: 2. Per germline, CDR1 SGDLS and CDR2 YYNGEE. The CDR3 DNA reads as TGTGCCAGCAGCGTAGAAGACAGGGACGAGCAGTACTTC. It is translated as CASSVEDRDEQYF. Based on the CDR3 plus reference TRBV9 and TRBJ2-7, the full variable domain is DSGVTQTPKHLITATGQRVTLRCSPRSGDLSVYWYQQSLDQGLQFLIQYYNGEERAKGNILERFSAQQFPDLHSELNLSSLELGDSALYFCASSVEDRDEQYFGPGTRLTVT.

The rearrangement uses TRBV5-1 and TRBJ2-2; 11 nucleotides align to TRBD2. J was trimmed by 5 bases and V by 4 bases; bases with no gene match: 10. CDR1 is SGHRS, CDR2 YFSETQ, per germline. This CDR3 has 17 amino acids. CDR3 sequence: CASSILAGGLSTGELFF. The DNA of the CDR3 is TGCGCCAGCAGCATCCTAGCGGGGGGCCTCTCTACCGGGGAGCTGTTTTTT.

The chain uses TRBV27 and TRBJ2-2, with 8 bases lining up with TRBD1. The V gene end was trimmed by 5 bases and the J gene end by 5 bases; junction bases not matched to a gene: 10. This CDR3 spans 16 amino acids. From germline, CDR1 is MNHEY and CDR2 SMNVEV (reference sequence). The CDR3 protein is CASSRGGQGYTGELFF. CDR3 sequence (DNA): TGTGCCAGCAGTCGGGGAGGACAGGGATATACCGGGGAGCTGTTTTTT.

The V call is TRBV19, the J call TRBJ1-5, with a weak D call TRBD1 (6 bases). CDR3 size: 13 residues. V dropped 3 bases and J dropped 6 bases, with 9 bases sitting between them. Germline-derived CDR1 and CDR2 are LNHDA and SQIVND (reference sequence). The CDR3 reads CASSMNRAQPQHF. CDR3 sequence (DNA): TGTGCCAGTAGTATGAACAGGGCTCAGCCCCAGCATTTT.

This clone has a single count. The chain recombines TRBV4-1 with TRBJ2-5; 10 bases agree with TRBD2. Germline CDR1 and CDR2: MGHRA and YSYEKL. With V trimmed by 4 bases and J by 7 bases, 12 bases remained unmatched. This CDR3 has 16 amino acids. The CDR3 here is CASSRNLAGAPGTQYF. CDR3 coding DNA: TGCGCCAGCAGCCGAAACCTAGCGGGAGCCCCAGGGACCCAGTACTTC.

This clone was found once. The chain combines TRBV19 with TRBJ1-6; TRBD1 agrees at 7 bases. CDR1 and CDR2 (germline): LNHDA, SQIVND (reference sequence). V lost 10 bases to trimming and J lost 6 bases; unmatched junction nucleotides: 3. The CDR3 has 12 residues. The CDR3 here is CATRQGNSPLHF. The CDR3 DNA follows: TGTGCCACTCGACAGGGTAATTCACCCCTCCACTTT.

The rearrangement uses TRBV9 and TRBJ1-6, with 7 bases matching TRBD1. This CDR3 has 15 residues. Per germline, CDR1 SGDLS and CDR2 YYNGEE. The V segment lost 3 bases and the J segment 7 bases; nucleotides outside the gene matches: 7. CDR3 amino acids: CASSAGQVGNSPLHF. CDR3 nucleotide sequence: TGTGCCAGCAGCGCCGGACAGGTCGGGAATTCACCCCTCCACTTT.

The chain has TRBV12-3 or TRBV12-4 and TRBJ1-1, with D perhaps matching TRBD1 (6 bases). V was trimmed by 8 bases and J by 1 base, leaving 11 bases between them. CDR3 size: 13 residues. The CDR3, as DNA: TGTGCCAGCGGCTGGACAGAGAACACTGAAGCTTTCTTT. Amino acids: CASGWTENTEAFF.

The J gene is TRBJ2-7, the V gene TRBV11-1; no clear D gene. The CDR3 consists of 13 residues. Per the germline V gene, CDR1 is SGHAT and CDR2 is FQDESV (reference sequence). V shed 1 base and J shed 5 bases, with 9 bases lying between them. The CDR3 sequence is CASSLGPSNEQYF. The DNA for the CDR3 is TGTGCCAGCAGCTTAGGTCCGAGTAACGAGCAGTACTTC. Drawing the rest from reference TRBV11-1 and TRBJ2-7, the complete variable domain is EAEVAQSPRYKITEKSQAVAFWCDPISGHATLYWYRQILGQGPELLVQFQDESVVDDSQLPKDRFSAERLKGVDSTLKIQPAELGDSAMYLCASSLGPSNEQYFGPGTRLTVT.

J is TRBJ2-7 and V is TRBV11-2; 9 bases agree with TRBD1. This CDR3 comprises 16 residues. Germline CDR1 reads SGHAT; CDR2 reads FQNNGV. The ends lost 5 bases at V and 0 bases at J; junction bases unmatched: 8. The CDR3 DNA sequence: TGTGCCAGCAGCCCACACGGACAGGGGTCCTCCTACGAGCAGTACTTC. It is translated as CASSPHGQGSSYEQYF.

The chain uses TRBV18 and TRBJ2-1; D not resolved. The CDR3 contains 11 residues. In germline, CDR1 is KGHSH, CDR2 LQKENI. V shed 4 bases and J shed 9 bases, with 7 bases lying between them. This CDR3 reads CASSLNSEQFF. CDR3 nucleotides: TGTGCCAGCTCACTCAATAGTGAGCAGTTCTTC.

CDR3 nucleotides: TGTGCCAGCAGTGGATTGGGAGGCGAGGACACTGAAGCTTTCTTT. Its translation: CASSGLGGEDTEAFF. The V and J genes are TRBV2 and TRBJ1-1; no definite D call. Germline V gives CDR1 SNHLY, CDR2 FYNNEI. CDR3 length: 15 amino acids. Trimming took off 4 bases at V and 3 bases at J, with 15 bases between the two ends.

The genes are TRBV18 and TRBJ1-1; D ambiguous. The germline CDR1 and CDR2 sequences are KGHSH and LQKENI. Trimming took 3 bases from V and 2 from J, leaving 7 bases between them. This CDR3 comprises 13 residues. The CDR3 region is CASSPTSNTEAFF. In DNA, the CDR3 is TGTGCCAGCTCACCTACGAGTAACACTGAAGCTTTCTTT.

This chain links TRBV28 with TRBJ1-2; D gene uncertain. Germline V gene data show CDR1 as MDHEN and CDR2 as SYDVKM. Trimming left V 4 bases short and J 6 bases short, with 6 bases between. This CDR3 contains 11 residues. CDR3 protein: CASSYSDGYTF. CDR3 coding DNA: TGTGCCAGCAGTTATTCAGATGGCTACACCTTC.

The rearrangement links TRBV4-1 to TRBJ1-2; maybe TRBD1 (5 bases). The V gene lost 3 bases and the J gene lost 0 bases, with 17 bases spanning the gap. The germline V gene has CDR1 MGHRA and CDR2 YSYEKL. The CDR3 covers 17 residues. The CDR3 coding sequence is TGCGCCAGCAGCCAGACCACCCTCGGACAAGCTAACTATGGCTACACCTTC. This translates into CASSQTTLGQANYGYTF.

In this sample, this clone turned up once. The rearrangement links TRBV29-1 to TRBJ2-1; weak D call: TRBD2 (6 bases). Germline V gene sequence: CDR1 SQVTM, CDR2 ANQGSEA. This CDR3 region has 11 residues. Deletions cut 2 bases from V and 8 bases from J, with 7 bases between. The CDR3 loop is CSVEPGDEQFF. CDR3 coding DNA: TGCAGCGTTGAACCGGGGGATGAGCAGTTCTTC.

The rearrangement joins TRBV5-8 to TRBJ2-7; 9 bases line up with TRBD1. Germline lookup yields CDR1 SGHTS and CDR2 YDEGEE. The CDR3 is 14 residues long. V was clipped by 5 bases and J by 2 bases; unmatched bases: 5. The CDR3 sequence is CASSRQGGAYEQYF. CDR3 nucleotides: TGTGCCAGCAGTCGACAGGGGGGAGCCTACGAGCAGTACTTC. The whole variable domain, remainder taken from reference TRBV5-8 and TRBJ2-7, is EAGVTQSPTHLIKTRGQQATLRCSPISGHTSVYWYQQALGLGLQFLLWYDEGEERNRGNFPPRFSGRQFPNYSSELNVNALELEDSALYLCASSRQGGAYEQYFGPGTRLTVT.

The V call is TRBV29-1, the J call TRBJ2-5, with TRBD1 matching over 7 bases. With 3 bases clipped from V and 4 bases from J, the junction kept 8 bases outside the gene matches. CDR1 and CDR2 from the germline V gene are SQVTM and ANQGSEA. CDR3 size: 14 residues. CDR3: CSVDDGTVPETQYF. CDR3 bases: TGCAGCGTTGATGACGGGACAGTTCCAGAGACCCAGTACTTC.

The chain recombines TRBV3-1 (or the pseudogene TRBV3-2) with TRBJ2-2; D is possibly TRBD1 (6 bases). Germline CDR1 is LGHDT and CDR2 is YNNKEL (reference sequence). This CDR3 is built from 17 residues. Trimming shortened V by 4 bases and J by 0 bases, and 15 bases separated the two germline ends. CDR3 DNA: TGTGCCAGCAGCCGGATCAGGGGTCCCACGAACACCGGGGAGCTGTTTTTT. Translated, it gives CASSRIRGPTNTGELFF.

Remarks on this clone: The junction departs from germline at one end; a sequencing error may be responsible. This chain links TRBV7-8 with TRBJ1-2, with D possibly being TRBD1 (5 bases). Per the germline V gene, CDR1 is SGHVS and CDR2 is FQNEAQ. The CDR3 is 14 amino acids. The CDR3 loop reads CASSLPRVESKLNF. CDR3 sequence (DNA): TGTGCCAGCAGCTTACCCAGGGTCGAAAGCAAACTTAACTTC.

The chain joins TRBV19 to TRBJ1-5; no definite D call. Germline CDR1 LNHDA, CDR2 SQIVND (reference sequence). The CDR3 sequence is 16 residues long. V lost 4 bases and J lost 2, with 15 bases in between. DNA for the CDR3: TGTGCCAGTAGTACCGAGGGTGTGCTGGGCAATCAGCCCCAGCATTTT. As protein: CASSTEGVLGNQPQHF.

The V and J genes are TRBV7-9 and TRBJ1-2; a possible D gene is TRBD1 (5 bases). Trimming removed 3 bases from V and 4 bases from J, with 12 bases in between. The germline V gene encodes CDR1 SEHNR and CDR2 FQNEAQ (reference sequence). The CDR3 is made up of 14 amino acids. The CDR3 DNA reads as TGTGCCAGCAGCTTTGGCAGGGTAGGCTATGGCTACACCTTC. Translation: CASSFGRVGYGYTF.